Each of the 27 T cell receptor beta chains below was sequenced from the same sample in a study of shared clonotypes between healthy human individuals. Profiled with immunoSEQ multiplex PCR; TCRdb holds only in-frame clones, not every one. This sample has some 1,400,000 clones, with roughly 96% found just once. Input material: naive CD4+ T cells sorted from blood. As to subset: CD45RA+ positively selected. Receptors were obtained from a man aged 25 to 40 in good health.

The chain uses TRBV28 and TRBJ1-5, with D tentatively TRBD1 (5 bases). This CDR3 spans 15 amino acids. The V end lost 5 bases, the J end lost 7 bases, and 18 bases lay between the germline ends. CDR1 MDHEN and CDR2 SYDVKM come from the germline V gene. The CDR3 loop reads CASSPREGREQPQHF. CDR3 sequence (DNA): TGTGCCAGCAGTCCCAGGGAAGGGAGGGAACAGCCCCAGCATTTT.

The chain recombines TRBV4-2 with TRBJ2-5; D gene unclear. V was shortened by 0 bases and J by 5 bases, with 4 bases between the two germline ends. This CDR3 has 12 amino acids. Germline loops: CDR1 LGHNA, CDR2 YNFKEQ. This CDR3 is CASSQDLETQYF. DNA for the CDR3: TGTGCCAGCAGCCAAGATCTCGAGACCCAGTACTTC.

This chain joins TRBV18 and TRBJ2-1; D is perhaps TRBD1 or TRBD2 (5 bases each). V lost 4 bases, J lost 7 bases, and 26 bases lay in between. Germline V gene sequence: CDR1 KGHSH, CDR2 LQKENI. This CDR3 has 18 residues. The CDR3 spells CASSLFRDATFTRNEQFF. CDR3 DNA: TGTGCCAGCTCACTTTTCCGGGACGCAACATTTACAAGGAATGAGCAGTTCTTC.

This chain links TRBV10-3 with TRBJ2-7; weak D call: TRBD2 (6 bases). The V gene's germline CDR1 is ENHRY and CDR2 SYGVKD. Trimming cost V 4 bases and J 0 bases, with 16 bases left between them. The CDR3 totals 16 residues. The CDR3 is CAISGTFAGNSYEQYF. CDR3 DNA sequence: TGTGCCATCAGTGGCACTTTTGCGGGAAACTCCTACGAGCAGTACTTC.

This sequence joins TRBV14 and TRBJ2-2, with 9 bases lining up with TRBD1. The CDR3 is 16 amino acids. The germline V gene encodes CDR1 SGHDN and CDR2 FVKESK. Trimming at V came to 1 base and at J to 4 bases, leaving 4 bases not matched to a gene. CDR3 bases: TGTGCCAGCAGCCAAGCCGGGACAGGGCGCACCGGGGAGCTGTTTTTT. Translation: CASSQAGTGRTGELFF.

This chain joins TRBV6-5 and TRBJ2-5, with unresolved D. Germline lookup yields CDR1 MNHEY and CDR2 SVGAGI. CDR3 size: 13 residues. The V gene lost 1 base and the J gene lost 2 bases, with 5 bases spanning the gap. The DNA for the CDR3 is TGTGCCAGCAGTTACTTCGGACAAGAGACCCAGTACTTC. As protein: CASSYFGQETQYF.

This clone was counted a single time. As DNA, the CDR3 is TGCAGCGTTGTAATATTCGGGGAGGATAGCAATCAGCCCCAGCATTTT. Translated: CSVVIFGEDSNQPQHF. This rearrangement joins TRBV29-1 to TRBJ1-5; D not resolved. This CDR3 is built from 16 residues. V was pared by 4 bases and J by 0 bases, with 16 bases between. The V gene's germline CDR1 is SQVTM and CDR2 ANQGSEA.

The chain couples TRBV7-9 to TRBJ2-2, with 10 bases lining up with TRBD2. CDR1 SEHNR and CDR2 FQNEAQ come from the germline V gene (reference sequence). CDR3 length equals 18 residues. J was trimmed by 1 base and V by 6 bases; bases with no gene match: 11. The CDR3 here is CASRPPLAGVGNTGELFF. CDR3 sequence (DNA): TGTGCCAGCAGACCGCCGCTAGCGGGAGTAGGGAACACCGGGGAGCTGTTTTTT.

The chain is built from TRBV10-1 and TRBJ2-7; TRBD2 is a possible D gene (6 bases). Germline CDR1 is WNHNN and CDR2 is SYGVQD (reference sequence). V gave up 6 bases and J gave up 2 bases, with 17 bases separating them. This CDR3 contains 15 residues. CDR3 bases: TGCGCCAGCAGCCCCCTGCTAGCGTCTCCCTACGAGCAGTACTTC. Its translation is CASSPLLASPYEQYF.

The chain uses TRBV5-1 and TRBJ2-5; D possibly corresponds to TRBD1 (5 bases). This CDR3 is 13 amino acids long. Trimming removed 2 bases at V and 5 bases at J, with 10 bases between. The germline V gene has CDR1 SGHRS and CDR2 YFSETQ. The CDR3: CASSLQVEETQYF. CDR3 bases: TGCGCCAGCAGCTTACAGGTAGAGGAGACCCAGTACTTC.

This chain links TRBV18 with TRBJ2-3; the D gene is possibly TRBD2 (5 bases). The CDR3 sequence is 16 residues long. Germline V CDR1 and CDR2: KGHSH, LQKENI. Trimming pared 2 bases from V and 0 bases from J, leaving 12 bases between. For the CDR3, the DNA is TGTGCCAGCTCACCAATAAGCGGTTATAGCACAGATACGCAGTATTTT. Protein sequence: CASSPISGYSTDTQYF.

This chain connects TRBV18 to TRBJ2-7, with 8 bases fitting TRBD1. The CDR3 contains 15 residues. Losses at the gene ends were 0 bases for V and 6 bases for J; bases not matched to a gene: 7. CDR1 is KGHSH and CDR2 is LQKENI in the germline V gene. CDR3 protein: CASSPPETGASEQYF. CDR3 DNA: TGTGCCAGCTCACCACCGGAGACAGGGGCCTCCGAGCAGTACTTC.

The rearrangement uses TRBV4-3 and TRBJ1-1, with no clear D. CDR3 length: 15 amino acids. V lost 0 bases and J 0 bases, leaving 8 bases between the germline ends. The germline V gene has CDR1 LGHNA and CDR2 YSLEER. CDR3 amino acids: CASSQDRNMNTEAFF. CDR3 nucleotide sequence: TGCGCCAGCAGCCAAGATCGAAACATGAACACTGAAGCTTTCTTT.

This chain joins TRBV7-9 and TRBJ2-7, with 14 nucleotides matching TRBD2. The germline CDR1 and CDR2 sequences are SEHNR and FQNEAQ (reference sequence). The length of the CDR3 is 19 residues. V lost 2 bases to trimming and J lost 0 bases; unmatched junction nucleotides: 9. This chain's CDR3 is CASSLSRGLAGATSYEQYF. Written as DNA, the CDR3 is TGTGCCAGCAGCTTATCCCGGGGACTAGCGGGAGCTACCTCCTACGAGCAGTACTTC. Drawing the rest from reference TRBV7-9 and TRBJ2-7, the complete variable domain is DTGVSQNPRHKITKRGQNVTFRCDPISEHNRLYWYRQTLGQGPEFLTYFQNEAQLEKSRLLSDRFSAERPKGSFSTLEIQRTEQGDSAMYLCASSLSRGLAGATSYEQYFGPGTRLTVT.

The chain carries TRBV7-2 and TRBJ2-7; D is perhaps TRBD1 (6 bases). This CDR3 region has 14 residues. In germline, CDR1 is SGHTA, CDR2 FQGNSA. V lost 1 base, J lost 3 bases, and 10 bases lay in between. CDR3 nucleotides: TGTGCCAGCAGCTTAGGTCCCAGGGGCTACGAGCAGTACTTC. Protein: CASSLGPRGYEQYF.

The J gene is TRBJ2-6, the V gene TRBV10-3; D call uncertain. The germline V and J ends were trimmed by 3 bases and 0 bases, with 12 bases remaining between them. This CDR3 is 17 amino acids long. Germline V gene data show CDR1 as ENHRY and CDR2 as SYGVKD. DNA of the CDR3: TGTGCCATCAGTGAACCGCTGGGCCCCTCTGGGGCCAACGTCCTGACTTTC. This translates into CAISEPLGPSGANVLTF.

This chain uses TRBV19 with TRBJ2-2; no reliable D call. The CDR3 loop spans 14 amino acids. The germline CDR1 and CDR2 sequences are LNHDA and SQIVND (reference sequence). Trimming cost V 2 bases and J 3 bases, with 7 bases left between them. The CDR3 bases are TGTGCCAGTAGTATAAGCTCAGACACCGGGGAGCTGTTTTTT. It specifies CASSISSDTGELFF.

A remark on this clone: The same CDR3 is also encoded by other DNA sequences in this sample. The chain employs TRBV7-9 and TRBJ2-2; a possible D gene is TRBD2 (5 bases). Trimming took 3 bases from V and 5 from J, leaving 10 bases between them. The V gene's germline CDR1 is SEHNR and CDR2 FQNEAQ (reference sequence). CDR3 length: 14 residues. The CDR3 region is CASSLRELTGELFF. CDR3 bases: TGTGCCAGCAGCTTGAGGGAGCTAACCGGGGAGCTGTTTTTT.

This chain's CDR3 is CASSERVRGYTF. CDR3 in DNA: TGTGCCAGCAGTGAAAGGGTCAGAGGCTACACCTTC. The chain combines TRBV6-1 with TRBJ1-2, with D hard to call. The CDR3 totals 12 residues. Trimming left V 2 bases short and J 8 bases short, with 9 bases between. Germline V gene data show CDR1 as MNHNS and CDR2 as SASEGT.

Of note for this clone: The same CDR3 also results from other DNA sequences found in this sample. V is TRBV30 and J is TRBJ1-3, with 8 bases identical to TRBD1. Per germline, CDR1 GTSNPN and CDR2 SVGIG (reference sequence). The CDR3 extends over 14 amino acids. V gave up 3 bases and J gave up 3 bases; unmatched junction bases: 4. DNA for the CDR3: TGTGCCTGGAGCGGTGACAGGGGTGGAAACACCATATATTTT. Translated, it gives CAWSGDRGGNTIYF.

This chain joins TRBV5-1 and TRBJ1-2, with a tentative D call TRBD1 (6 bases). The CDR3 runs 14 residues. Trimming removed 0 bases at V and 8 bases at J, with 14 bases between. The germline V gene encodes CDR1 SGHRS and CDR2 YFSETQ. The CDR3 spells CASSLELGAPGYTF. For the CDR3, the DNA is TGCGCCAGCAGCTTGGAGTTGGGGGCTCCAGGCTACACCTTC.

This rearrangement joins TRBV5-5 to TRBJ1-1, with TRBD1 matching over 10 bases. J was trimmed by 3 bases and V by 0 bases; bases with no gene match: 2. The length of the CDR3 is 15 residues. In germline, CDR1 is SGHKS, CDR2 YYEKEE (reference sequence). DNA for the CDR3: TGTGCCAGCAGCTTGGGGACAGGGGGATACACTGAAGCTTTCTTT. The encoded protein is CASSLGTGGYTEAFF.

The CDR3 bases are TGTGCCAGCAGCCAAGATTCCCAGGGCCCCTACGAGCAGTACTTC. Protein sequence: CASSQDSQGPYEQYF. J is TRBJ2-7 and V is TRBV4-2; D is possibly TRBD1 (5 bases). Looked up from germline, CDR1 is LGHNA and CDR2 is YNFKEQ. Trimming took 0 bases from V and 2 from J, leaving 11 bases between them. The CDR3 is 15 amino acids.

The V and J genes are TRBV7-6 and TRBJ2-5; 7 nucleotides line up with TRBD1. V lost 1 base, J lost 5 bases, and 4 bases stayed unmatched. The V gene's germline CDR1 is SGHVS and CDR2 FNYEAQ. This CDR3 has 14 amino acids. Here the CDR3 reads CASSLVGRGETQYF. The CDR3 nucleotides are TGTGCCAGCAGCTTAGTGGGCAGGGGGGAGACCCAGTACTTC.

Notes on this clone: The sample carries other DNA sequences with the same CDR3. CDR3 amino acids: CASSLVARGETQYF. In DNA form, the CDR3 reads TGTGCCAGCAGCTTAGTGGCTCGTGGAGAGACCCAGTACTTC. The V gene is TRBV11-2, the J gene TRBJ2-5; unclear D gene. The CDR3 has 14 amino acids. V lost 1 base and J lost 4, with 10 bases in between. Germline CDR1 and CDR2: SGHAT and FQNNGV.

This rearrangement joins TRBV6-5 to TRBJ2-7; tentative D call: TRBD1 (6 bases). Trimming stripped 6 bases from V and 4 bases from J, with 16 bases between. The V gene's germline CDR1 is MNHEY and CDR2 SVGAGI. CDR3 length: 14 residues. CDR3 nucleotide sequence: TGTGCCAGCAGAGCGCCGGGACAAAATTACGAGCAGTACTTC. Its translation: CASRAPGQNYEQYF.

This rearrangement joins TRBV7-8 to TRBJ2-1, with D perhaps matching TRBD1 (6 bases). V lost 5 bases and J 0 bases, leaving 11 bases between the germline ends. Germline CDR1 SGHVS, CDR2 FQNEAQ. This CDR3 has 15 residues. CDR3 protein: CASSMDRFSYNEQFF. CDR3 DNA: TGTGCCAGCAGCATGGACAGATTCTCCTACAATGAGCAGTTCTTC.